This passage covers 12 T cell receptor beta chains from one sample sequenced in a study of shared clonotypes between healthy human individuals. Terminally differentiated effector memory CD45RA+ cells were excluded by CCR7 positive selection of CD45RO-negative cells. Data came from immunoSEQ multiplex PCR; TCRdb stores just in-frame clones and leaves some out. The sample lists approximately 2,200,000 clones, 93% seen once, with around 1.7% in the top ten. The sample taken for sequencing was naive CD8+ T cells from PBMCs. All receptors come from a man aged 18 to 35 in good health. Some clones in this sample may be carry-over from other donors' samples.

The chain couples TRBV27 to TRBJ2-7; D remains ambiguous. The CDR3 contains 16 residues. The V end lost 7 bases, the J end lost 0 bases, and 19 bases lay between the germline ends. Germline V lookup: CDR1 MNHEY, CDR2 SMNVEV (reference sequence). The CDR3 DNA reads TGTGCCAGCACTCCCTCCTATGGGGTTCTCTCCTACGAGCAGTACTTC. Amino acids: CASTPSYGVLSYEQYF.

The chain is built from TRBV2 and TRBJ2-1, with 13 bases matching TRBD2. Germline CDR1 SNHLY, CDR2 FYNNEI. The CDR3 is 16 residues long. The V and J ends lost 4 bases and 4 bases, in that order; junction bases with no gene match: 4. DNA for the CDR3: TGTGCCAGCAGTGGGCGACTAGCGGGGGGATACAATGAGCAGTTCTTC. Encoded protein: CASSGRLAGGYNEQFF.

The chain carries TRBV6-1 and TRBJ1-3; possible D gene TRBD1, 5 bases. CDR1 is MNHNS, CDR2 SASEGT, per germline. Trimming left V 6 bases short and J 5 bases short, with 8 bases between. The CDR3 spans 12 residues. In nucleotides, the CDR3 is TGTGCCAGCAGGGACAACCGAAACACCATATATTTT. Amino acids: CASRDNRNTIYF.

This clone was picked up one time. The rearrangement joins TRBV27 to TRBJ2-3; TRBD2 matches at 8 bases. V dropped 11 bases and J dropped 6; count of bases not matched to a gene: 4. Germline CDR1 MNHEY, CDR2 SMNVEV (reference sequence). The CDR3 totals 11 residues. The CDR3 DNA reads TGTGCCGGGACGGGGGGGGATACGCAGTATTTT. Translation gives CAGTGGDTQYF.

The rearrangement links TRBV9 to TRBJ2-5; 8 positions match TRBD1. CDR1 and CDR2 from the germline V gene are SGDLS and YYNGEE. The V and J ends lost 2 bases and 5 bases, in that order; junction bases with no gene match: 5. This CDR3 is built from 14 residues. CDR3: CASSVMAGGETQYF. CDR3 in DNA: TGTGCCAGCAGCGTTATGGCAGGGGGCGAGACCCAGTACTTC.

V usage is TRBV5-6 and J usage is TRBJ1-2; maybe TRBD1 (5 bases). Germline V gives CDR1 SGHDT, CDR2 YYEEEE. The CDR3 spans 13 residues. The ends were cut back, 0 bases at V and 9 bases at J, with 12 bases in the middle. CDR3 bases: TGTGCCAGCAGCTTGGTGTCAGGGCGAAGCTACACCTTC. The encoded protein is CASSLVSGRSYTF.

This clone was recorded only once. The J gene is TRBJ2-1, the V gene TRBV5-1, with a possible D match to TRBD1 (5 bases). This CDR3 has 13 residues. Germline V lookup: CDR1 SGHRS, CDR2 YFSETQ. Trimming cost V 5 bases and J 6 bases, with 12 bases left between them. The CDR3 is CASREDRANEQFF. In DNA, the CDR3 is TGCGCCAGCAGGGAAGACAGAGCCAATGAGCAGTTCTTC. Filled out from reference TRBV5-1 and TRBJ2-1, the complete variable domain reads KAGVTQTPRYLIKTRGQQVTLSCSPISGHRSVSWYQQTPGQGLQFLFEYFSETQRNKGNFPGRFSGRQFSNSRSEMNVSTLELGDSALYLCASREDRANEQFFGPGTRLTVL.

The rearrangement links TRBV6-5 to TRBJ2-2, with D perhaps TRBD2 (5 bases). The V end was cut by 2 bases, the J end by 7 bases, with 14 bases between. Germline CDR1 MNHEY, CDR2 SVGAGI. There are 15 residues in the CDR3. CDR3 sequence: CASSYNRRRVGELFF. CDR3 DNA sequence: TGTGCCAGCAGTTACAACCGCCGGCGGGTCGGGGAGCTGTTTTTT.

J is TRBJ2-1 and V is TRBV9; D unclear. The V and J ends lost 0 bases and 0 bases respectively, with 7 bases between them. Germline loops: CDR1 SGDLS, CDR2 YYNGEE. CDR3 length: 15 amino acids. The CDR3 region is CASSVGRYSYNEQFF. The CDR3 bases are TGTGCCAGCAGCGTAGGAAGGTACTCCTACAATGAGCAGTTCTTC.

The chain joins TRBV9 to TRBJ2-5; 9 nucleotides line up with TRBD1. Per germline, CDR1 SGDLS and CDR2 YYNGEE. CDR3 length: 18 residues. Trimming at V came to 3 bases and at J to 1 base, leaving 13 bases not matched to a gene. The CDR3, as DNA: TGTGCCAGCAGCGCCTACAGGGGGCTAAAGGGTTTCCAAGAGACCCAGTACTTC. Amino acids: CASSAYRGLKGFQETQYF.

This clone was seen more than once but under ten times. J is TRBJ2-7 and V is TRBV28; 8 bases align to TRBD2. The CDR3 consists of 20 residues. V gave up 2 bases and J gave up 2 bases; unmatched junction bases: 20. The V gene's germline CDR1 is MDHEN and CDR2 SYDVKM. CDR3 bases: TGTGCCAGCAGTTTACCCCCCCGGTGGGCTGTAACTAGCGGAACCTACGAGCAGTACTTC. Translation: CASSLPPRWAVTSGTYEQYF.

The CDR3, as DNA: TGTGCCAGCAGTCACCTGACACTAGCGGGAGAGGAGGGGACCCAGTACTTC. It specifies CASSHLTLAGEEGTQYF. The chain carries TRBV27 and TRBJ2-5; 11 bases are a match to TRBD2. V was pared by 5 bases and J by 7 bases, with 15 bases of the junction left unmatched. The germline V gene encodes CDR1 MNHEY and CDR2 SMNVEV (reference sequence). CDR3 length: 17 amino acids.